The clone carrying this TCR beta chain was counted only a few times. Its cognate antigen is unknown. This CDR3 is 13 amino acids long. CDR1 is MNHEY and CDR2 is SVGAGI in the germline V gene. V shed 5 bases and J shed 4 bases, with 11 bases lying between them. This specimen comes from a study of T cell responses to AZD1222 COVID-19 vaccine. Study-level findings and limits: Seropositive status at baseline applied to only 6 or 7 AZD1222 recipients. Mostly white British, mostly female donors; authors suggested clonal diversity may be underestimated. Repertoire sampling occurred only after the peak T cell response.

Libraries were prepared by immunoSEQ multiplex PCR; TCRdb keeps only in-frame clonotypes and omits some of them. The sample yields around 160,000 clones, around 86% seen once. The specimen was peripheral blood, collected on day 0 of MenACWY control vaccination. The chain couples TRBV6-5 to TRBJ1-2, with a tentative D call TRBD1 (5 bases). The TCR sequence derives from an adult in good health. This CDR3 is CASSLGTFYGYTF. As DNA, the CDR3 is TGTGCCAGCAGTCTCGGGACGTTCTATGGCTACACCTTC.